The rows below give T cell receptor beta chains drawn from one sample of a study of blood T cell repertoires in COVID-19. TCRdb's table, derived via immunoSEQ multiplex PCR, lists solely in-frame clones and lacks some. The sample holds a few hundred thousand clones, under 85% seen once. The sample was PBMCs or T cells enriched from blood (not recorded which). The receptors stem from a woman in her 50s who had recovered from COVID-19. CDR3s include the opening cysteine and the closing phenylalanine or tryptophan. The D gene is left open where the match is weak. Expanded clones are given a class, and other clones once, few, many or no size at all.

J gene | D gene | clone size | V gene | CDR3 protein | CDR3 DNA
TRBJ1-5 | . | . | TRBV6-2/TRBV6-3 | CASSGGDYSNQPQHF | TGTGCCAGCAGTGGCGGGGATTATAGCAATCAGCCCCAGCATTTT
TRBJ2-4 | . | few | TRBV30 | CAWSGQGIAKNIQYF | TGTGCCTGGAGTGGGCAGGGTATTGCCAAAAACATTCAGTACTTC
TRBJ1-1 | TRBD1 | . | TRBV12-3/TRBV12-4 | CASKGANTEAFF | TGTGCCAGCAAGGGGGCCAACACTGAAGCTTTCTTT
TRBJ2-1 | TRBD1 | few | TRBV4-2 | CASSQDGTGNLGGINEQFF | TGTGCCAGCAGCCAAGACGGGACAGGGAACTTGGGGGGAATAAATGAGCAGTTCTTC
TRBJ2-7 | TRBD2 | . | TRBV7-9 | CASSLWLAGQYEQYF | TGTGCCAGCAGCTTATGGCTAGCGGGGCAATACGAGCAGTACTTC
TRBJ1-1 | TRBD1 | many | TRBV27 | CASSTRDRENTEAFF | TGTGCCAGCAGTACCCGGGACAGGGAGAACACTGAAGCTTTCTTT
TRBJ2-1 | . | . | TRBV30 | CACDRFYEQFF | TGTGCCTGCGACAGGTTTTATGAGCAGTTCTTC
TRBJ1-2 | . | . | TRBV4-1 | CASSQGSTNYGYTF | TGCGCCAGCAGCCAAGGTTCAACTAACTATGGCTACACCTTC
TRBJ2-2 | . | . | TRBV18 | CASSPSQGSTGELFF | TGTGCCAGCTCACCATCACAGGGAAGCACCGGGGAGCTGTTTTTT
TRBJ1-1 | . | . | TRBV18 | CASSPSRTGTEAFF | TGTGCCAGCTCACCAAGTCGCACAGGCACTGAAGCTTTCTTT
TRBJ1-4 | . | . | TRBV4-3 | CASSQAAQGGMGLVEKLFF | TGCGCCAGCAGCCAAGCAGCACAGGGTGGTATGGGGTTAGTTGAAAAACTGTTTTTT
TRBJ2-3 | TRBD2 | once | TRBV6-5 | CASKPAGAGPTQYF | TGTGCCAGCAAACCAGCGGGGGCTGGTCCTACGCAGTATTTT
TRBJ1-4 | TRBD1 | . | TRBV4-2 | CASSQPGQSNEKLFF | TGTGCCAGCAGCCAACCGGGACAGTCTAATGAAAAACTGTTTTTT
TRBJ1-2 | TRBD1 | . | TRBV11-3 | CASSSAGTGGWLGYTF | TGTGCCAGCAGCTCAGCCGGGACAGGGGGCTGGTTGGGCTACACCTTC
TRBJ1-2 | . | . | TRBV5-1 | CASSLGVRGGYGYTF | TGCGCCAGCAGCTTGGGAGTCAGGGGTGGCTATGGCTACACCTTC
TRBJ1-2 | . | . | TRBV10-3 | CAISVQGMGYTF | TGTGCCATCAGTGTCCAGGGGATGGGCTACACCTTC
TRBJ1-2 | TRBD1 | . | TRBV14 | CASSHTGALTRGYTF | TGTGCCAGCAGCCACACAGGGGCCCTAACTAGGGGCTACACCTTC
TRBJ2-5 | TRBD2 | . | TRBV18 | CASSPLAGGPQETQYF | TGTGCCAGCTCACCACTTGCGGGGGGCCCTCAAGAGACCCAGTACTTC
TRBJ2-3 | TRBD2 | . | TRBV27 | CASSLLSYGGADTQYF | TGTGCCAGCAGTTTATTATCATACGGGGGGGCAGATACGCAGTATTTT
TRBJ1-5 | TRBD1 | . | TRBV19 | CASTSGQGINQPQHF | TGTGCCAGTACCTCAGGACAGGGGATCAATCAGCCCCAGCATTTT
TRBJ1-5 | . | . | TRBV15 | CATSSTGNQPQHF | TGTGCCACCAGCAGTACAGGGAATCAGCCCCAGCATTTT